This T cell receptor beta chain emerged from a study of PD-1 blockade in classical Hodgkin lymphoma. In the study overall: Every 2 weeks, patients had 3 mg/kg nivolumab intravenously. Whole-study results and caveats: Anyone who began nivolumab under 1 year after ASCT was excluded. Lower baseline TCR diversity was reported for newly diagnosed patients than for healthy donors.

Germline V CDR1 and CDR2: MDHEN, SYDVKM. Germline trimming cut 6 bases from V and 2 bases from J; bases unmatched to any gene: 11. The CDR3 is made up of 17 amino acids. Details on this clone: No antigen is known for it.

The table came from immunoSEQ multiplex PCR; TCRdb's copy has only in-frame clones and leaves some out. The sample contains approximately 7,900 clones, about four fifths of which appear only once. Time point described: cycle 4 day 1 (C4D1), after more than five weeks of nivolumab. All patients relapsed after autologous stem cell transplantation, and brentuximab vedotin exposure varied. The sequences come from peripheral blood mononuclear cells (PBMCs), collected before the fourth cycle of nivolumab. This chain connects TRBV28 to TRBJ2-3; TRBD1 matches at 10 bases. This TCR came from a human donor with classical Hodgkin lymphoma. In DNA, the CDR3 is TGTGCCAGCAGCCTTCCCCGACAGGGGGCGGTCACAGATACGCAGTATTTT. It translates to CASSLPRQGAVTDTQYF.